The 31 T cell receptor beta chains reported below all come from one sample, sequenced in a study of cytomegalovirus exposure and HLA in healthy donors. PCR amplification relied on 60 Vbeta primers (plus 13 Jbeta primers). The table came from immunoSEQ multiplex PCR; TCRdb's copy has only in-frame clones and leaves some out. The repertoire has some 130,000 clones, around three quarters of them found once; the top ten carry approximately 1.8%. Sequenced input: PBMCs. These receptors originate from a woman aged 45 to 65 in good health and CMV-seronegative.

V and J are TRBV2 and TRBJ1-2; 9 bases map to TRBD1. V was pared by 6 bases and J by 6 bases, with 11 bases of the junction left unmatched. The germline gives CDR1 SNHLY, CDR2 FYNNEI. This CDR3 is built from 15 residues. As DNA, the CDR3 is TGTGCCAGCAGGAGAGTGACAGGGGGTTGGGATGGCTACACCTTC. Translated: CASRRVTGGWDGYTF.

The rearrangement joins TRBV29-1 to TRBJ1-1, with D tentatively TRBD1 (6 bases). V lost 3 bases to trimming and J lost 5 bases, with 10 bases between them. The CDR3 consists of 12 residues. Germline CDR1 SQVTM, CDR2 ANQGSEA. The CDR3 DNA reads TGCAGCGTTGACGACAGGCATACTGAAGCTTTCTTT. Encoded protein: CSVDDRHTEAFF.

This chain uses TRBV20-1 with TRBJ2-5; perhaps TRBD1 as D (5 bases). There are 11 residues in the CDR3. Germline CDR1 reads DFQATT; CDR2 reads SNEGSKA (reference sequence). The V and J ends lost 5 bases and 5 bases respectively, with 9 bases between them. Here the CDR3 DNA reads TGCAGTGCTGCCGCAGGGGAGACCCAGTACTTC. Its protein is CSAAAGETQYF.

This chain uses TRBV4-2 with TRBJ1-3, with TRBD1 identical over 10 bases. CDR3 size: 16 residues. The J segment lost 2 bases and the V segment lost 1 base, leaving 2 bases of the junction unmatched. Germline V lookup: CDR1 LGHNA, CDR2 YNFKEQ. CDR3 region: CASSQVGQGAGNTIYF. Here the CDR3 DNA reads TGTGCCAGCAGCCAAGTTGGACAGGGGGCTGGAAACACCATATATTTT.

The CDR3 is CASSPAGLAGEETQYF. CDR3 DNA sequence: TGTGCCAGTAGTCCGGCCGGACTAGCGGGAGAAGAGACCCAGTACTTC. The V call is TRBV19, the J call TRBJ2-5, with 13 bases matching TRBD2. The germline gives CDR1 LNHDA, CDR2 SQIVND (reference sequence). V lost 5 bases to trimming and J lost 3 bases; unmatched junction nucleotides: 6. The CDR3 runs to 16 residues.

The J gene is TRBJ1-2, the V gene TRBV19; no clear D gene. Trimming stripped 3 bases from V and 3 bases from J, with 14 bases between. This CDR3 contains 15 residues. Per the germline V gene, CDR1 is LNHDA and CDR2 is SQIVND (reference sequence). The DNA for the CDR3 is TGTGCCAGTAGTATCCCAAGCGACCTCTACTATGGCTACACCTTC. As protein: CASSIPSDLYYGYTF.

This clone was detected once. The chain joins TRBV18 to TRBJ1-5; weak D call: TRBD1 (5 bases). Germline CDR1 and CDR2: KGHSH and LQKENI. Trimming took 4 bases from V and 1 from J, leaving 8 bases between them. The length of the CDR3 is 14 residues. Here the CDR3 reads CASSRAGSNQPQHF. CDR3 coding DNA: TGTGCCAGCTCACGAGCAGGGAGCAATCAGCCCCAGCATTTT.

This chain joins TRBV20-1 and TRBJ2-5; 8 bases agree with TRBD2. Germline loops: CDR1 DFQATT, CDR2 SNEGSKA (reference sequence). This CDR3 is 11 amino acids long. For the CDR3, the DNA is TGCAGCCCACTAGCGGAAGAGACCCAGTACTTC. It translates to CSPLAEETQYF.

About this clone: One end of the junction varies from germline; a read error may be responsible. This chain links TRBV7-2 with TRBJ1-5; D unclear. This CDR3 region has 14 residues. The germline gives CDR1 SGHTA, CDR2 FQGNSA. The CDR3 DNA follows: TGTGCCAGCAGCTTAAGTACTAGGAATCAGCCCCAGAATTTT. Amino acids: CASSLSTRNQPQNF.

The chain has TRBV7-3 and TRBJ2-1; 9 positions agree with TRBD2. After removal of 5 bases from V and 10 bases from J, the junction contained 15 bases not matched to a gene. The CDR3 sequence is 16 residues long. Germline V gene lookup returns CDR1 SGHTA and CDR2 FQGTGA. This CDR3 is CASSLTGTSTQGEQFF. CDR3 nucleotide sequence: TGTGCCAGCAGCCTGACGGGGACTAGCACCCAGGGGGAGCAGTTCTTC.

The chain employs TRBV6-6 and TRBJ2-7; 10 positions agree with TRBD1. The CDR3 covers 15 residues. Germline V gene lookup returns CDR1 MNHNY and CDR2 SVGAGI (reference sequence). The trim removed 5 bases at V and 7 bases at J, leaving 11 bases unmatched. The CDR3: CASSPGTGVMGEQYV. The CDR3, as DNA: TGTGCCAGCAGTCCCGGGACAGGGGTGATGGGGGAGCAGTACGTC.

The V and J genes are TRBV2 and TRBJ2-7; 7 bases are a match to TRBD1. There are 14 residues in the CDR3. Germline V lookup: CDR1 SNHLY, CDR2 FYNNEI. The ends lost 7 bases at V and 0 bases at J; junction bases unmatched: 6. The CDR3 DNA follows: TGTGCCAGCATACAGGGGAAAAGCTCCTACGAGCAGTACTTC. Translating it yields CASIQGKSSYEQYF.

V usage is TRBV27 and J usage is TRBJ1-1, with 11 bases aligning to TRBD1. V lost 3 bases, J lost 8 bases, and 11 bases stayed unmatched. Germline-derived CDR1 and CDR2 are MNHEY and SMNVEV (reference sequence). The CDR3 contains 16 residues. This CDR3 reads CASSLFTGTGGREAFF. The CDR3 DNA reads TGTGCCAGCAGTTTGTTCACCGGGACAGGGGGAAGGGAAGCTTTCTTT.

This chain joins TRBV18 and TRBJ1-1; 7 nucleotides line up with TRBD1. There are 19 residues in the CDR3. With V trimmed by 3 bases and J by 4 bases, 20 bases remained unmatched. Germline V gene data show CDR1 as KGHSH and CDR2 as LQKENI. CDR3 amino acids: CASSPRQGGFGIEGTEAFF. For the CDR3, the DNA is TGTGCCAGCTCACCCCGACAGGGCGGGTTCGGTATTGAGGGCACTGAAGCTTTCTTT.

The chain has TRBV18 and TRBJ2-7; perhaps TRBD2 as D (7 bases). The CDR3 loop spans 15 amino acids. Trimming shortened V by 2 bases and J by 4 bases, and 15 bases separated the two germline ends. Per the germline V gene, CDR1 is KGHSH and CDR2 is LQKENI. The DNA of the CDR3 is TGTGCCAGCTCACCAACGGGGGGCAGGAGATACGAGCAGTACTTC. Its translation: CASSPTGGRRYEQYF.

This chain links TRBV19 with TRBJ2-2; possibly TRBD1 for D (6 bases). The CDR3 totals 15 residues. Deletions cut 11 bases from V and 1 base from J, with 17 bases between. Germline lookup yields CDR1 LNHDA and CDR2 SQIVND (reference sequence). The CDR3 sequence: CAVLPGHKNTGELFF. DNA of the CDR3: TGTGCCGTGCTTCCGGGACACAAGAACACCGGGGAGCTGTTTTTT.

The chain couples TRBV28 to TRBJ2-7; TRBD1 matches 9 bases. From germline, CDR1 is MDHEN and CDR2 SYDVKM. J lost 3 bases, V lost 2 bases, and 2 bases had no gene match. This CDR3 region has 14 residues. The CDR3 protein is CASSLRTGDYEQYF. The CDR3 nucleotides read TGTGCCAGCAGTTTACGGACAGGGGACTACGAGCAGTACTTC.

J is TRBJ1-4 and V is TRBV4-1; D call uncertain. Trimming pared 2 bases from V and 0 bases from J, leaving 7 bases between. The CDR3 is 15 amino acids. Germline CDR1 is MGHRA and CDR2 is YSYEKL. The CDR3 nucleotides are TGCGCCAGCAGCCAACGTCGGGCAACTAATGAAAAACTGTTTTTT. It codes for CASSQRRATNEKLFF.

The chain couples TRBV30 to TRBJ1-6; D call uncertain. CDR1 and CDR2 (germline): GTSNPN, SVGIG (reference sequence). Trimming stripped 7 bases from V and 6 bases from J, with 7 bases between. The CDR3 totals 11 residues. The CDR3 coding sequence is TGTGCCTCAGCGGGTAATTCACCCCTCCACTTT. This encodes CASAGNSPLHF.

The chain links TRBV9 to TRBJ1-1; D might be TRBD1 (5 bases). Germline V gives CDR1 SGDLS, CDR2 YYNGEE. The CDR3 contains 14 residues. V was clipped by 0 bases and J by 6 bases, with 12 bases between them. The CDR3 here is CASSVATGGPEAFF. The CDR3 DNA sequence: TGTGCCAGCAGCGTAGCTACAGGAGGGCCTGAAGCTTTCTTT.

V is TRBV7-6 and J is TRBJ2-7, with a possible D match to TRBD1 (6 bases). V gave up 4 bases and J gave up 2 bases, with 18 bases separating them. CDR1 and CDR2 (germline): SGHVS, FNYEAQ. The CDR3 has 16 amino acids. The CDR3 nucleotides read TGTGCCAGCAGCTACGGTACAGGGCCCTCTGCCTACGAGCAGTACTTC. Its translation is CASSYGTGPSAYEQYF.

This chain connects TRBV19 to TRBJ2-5; 10 nucleotides agree with TRBD2. CDR3 length equals 16 residues. V lost 6 bases, J lost 0 bases, and 7 bases stayed unmatched. Germline V gene sequence: CDR1 LNHDA, CDR2 SQIVND (reference sequence). The CDR3 region has the DNA TGTGCCAGTAGAGCTAGCGGGAGACTGTACCAAGAGACCCAGTACTTC. This codes for CASRASGRLYQETQYF.

V usage is TRBV28 and J usage is TRBJ1-1; D gene unclear. The CDR3 is made up of 15 amino acids. CDR1 and CDR2 (germline): MDHEN, SYDVKM. V lost 5 bases to trimming and J lost 6 bases, with 19 bases between them. The CDR3 sequence is CASSEGSAWAAEAFF. The CDR3 coding sequence is TGTGCCAGCAGTGAGGGTAGCGCCTGGGCGGCTGAAGCTTTCTTT.

The rearrangement joins TRBV5-1 to TRBJ2-2; 8 positions match TRBD2. Germline CDR1 reads SGHRS; CDR2 reads YFSETQ. This CDR3 region has 17 residues. Trimming took 0 bases from V and 1 from J; bases not matched to a gene: 5. The chain's CDR3 is CASSLVASGLNTGELFF. The CDR3 DNA is TGCGCCAGCAGCTTGGTGGCTAGCGGGTTGAACACCGGGGAGCTGTTTTTT.

The chain couples TRBV10-3 to TRBJ2-1; D unresolved. The germline gives CDR1 ENHRY, CDR2 SYGVKD. This CDR3 contains 15 residues. The V gene lost 7 bases and the J gene lost 0 bases, with 13 bases spanning the gap. CDR3 sequence: CAIMSSISSYNEQFF. The CDR3 DNA sequence: TGTGCCATCATGTCTTCTATAAGCTCCTACAATGAGCAGTTCTTC.

The V gene is TRBV28, the J gene TRBJ2-3; TRBD2 matches at 16 bases. V was clipped by 5 bases and J by 1 base; unmatched bases: 9. CDR1 is MDHEN and CDR2 is SYDVKM in the germline V gene. The CDR3 totals 19 residues. Written as DNA, the CDR3 is TGTGCCAGCAGTGGGCCGGGGACTAGCGGGAGGGGGGGCACAGATACGCAGTATTTT. It is translated as CASSGPGTSGRGGTDTQYF. Complete variable domain (other parts from reference TRBV28 and TRBJ2-3): DVKVTQSSRYLVKRTGEKVFLECVQDMDHENMFWYRQDPGLGLRLIYFSYDVKMKEKGDIPEGYSVSREKKERFSLILESASTNQTSMYLCASSGPGTSGRGGTDTQYFGPGTRLTVL.

V usage is TRBV5-1 and J usage is TRBJ2-7; perhaps TRBD2 as D (6 bases). V was cut by 4 bases and J by 1 base, with 12 bases left in between. This CDR3 is built from 14 residues. From germline, CDR1 is SGHRS and CDR2 YFSETQ. The CDR3 DNA is TGCGCCAGCAGCCGTGCGGGACGGTCCTACGAGCAGTACTTC. Protein: CASSRAGRSYEQYF.

This chain links TRBV30 with TRBJ2-3, with 10 bases identical to TRBD2. CDR1 is GTSNPN and CDR2 is SVGIG in the germline V gene (reference sequence). The CDR3 length is 15 residues. CDR3 region: CVGASGRRDTDTQYF. The CDR3 bases are TGTGTGGGGGCTAGCGGGAGACGGGACACAGATACGCAGTATTTT.

The chain carries TRBV30 and TRBJ2-7; D call uncertain. This CDR3 contains 12 residues. Trimming cost V 1 base and J 3 bases, with 7 bases left between them. Germline V gives CDR1 GTSNPN, CDR2 SVGIG (reference sequence). CDR3 amino acids: CAWSETNYEQYF. The CDR3 DNA sequence: TGTGCCTGGAGTGAGACAAACTACGAGCAGTACTTC.

The chain combines TRBV6-1 with TRBJ1-5; D not resolved. Germline assignment: CDR1 MNHNS and CDR2 SASEGT. The length of the CDR3 is 15 residues. V gave up 0 bases and J gave up 4 bases, with 10 bases separating them. The CDR3 loop reads CASSEASAANQPQHF. CDR3 in DNA: TGTGCCAGCAGTGAAGCGTCGGCGGCTAATCAGCCCCAGCATTTT.

This clone has just one count. The CDR3 bases are TGCGCCAGCAGCCAGGGAACAGCGGGCTATGGCTACACCTTC. Its translation: CASSQGTAGYGYTF. The chain employs TRBV4-1 and TRBJ1-2; the D is unclear. Germline V gene sequence: CDR1 MGHRA, CDR2 YSYEKL. V dropped 3 bases and J dropped 4 bases, with 12 bases sitting between them. The CDR3 covers 14 residues.